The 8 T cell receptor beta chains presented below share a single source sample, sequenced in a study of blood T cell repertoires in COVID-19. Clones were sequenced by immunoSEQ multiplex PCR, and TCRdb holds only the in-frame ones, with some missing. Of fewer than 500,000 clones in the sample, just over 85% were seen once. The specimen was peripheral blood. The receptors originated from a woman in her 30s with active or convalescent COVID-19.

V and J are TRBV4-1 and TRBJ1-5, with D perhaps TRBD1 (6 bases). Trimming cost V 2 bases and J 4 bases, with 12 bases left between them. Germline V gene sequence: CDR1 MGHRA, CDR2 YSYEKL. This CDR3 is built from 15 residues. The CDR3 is CASSQSQGLNQPQHF. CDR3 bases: TGCGCCAGCAGCCAATCCCAGGGGTTAAATCAGCCCCAGCATTTT.

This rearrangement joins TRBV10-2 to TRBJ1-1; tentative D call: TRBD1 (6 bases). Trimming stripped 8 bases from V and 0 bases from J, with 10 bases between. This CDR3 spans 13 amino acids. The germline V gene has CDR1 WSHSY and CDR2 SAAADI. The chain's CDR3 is CASYGQLNTEAFF. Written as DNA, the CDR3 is TGCGCCAGCTACGGACAGCTGAACACTGAAGCTTTCTTT.

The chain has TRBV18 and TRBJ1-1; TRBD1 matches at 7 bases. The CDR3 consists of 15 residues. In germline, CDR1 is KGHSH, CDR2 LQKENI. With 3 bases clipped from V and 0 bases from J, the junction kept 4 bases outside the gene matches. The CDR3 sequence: CASSPTGQMNTEAFF. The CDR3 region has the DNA TGTGCCAGCTCACCGACGGGACAGATGAACACTGAAGCTTTCTTT.

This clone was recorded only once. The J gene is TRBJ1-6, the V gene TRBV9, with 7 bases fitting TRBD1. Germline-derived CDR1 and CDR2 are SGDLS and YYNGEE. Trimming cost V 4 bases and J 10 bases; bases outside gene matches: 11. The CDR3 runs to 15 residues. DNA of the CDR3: TGTGCCAGCAGCCCAAGCGACAGGGTGAACTCACCCCTCCACTTT. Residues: CASSPSDRVNSPLHF.

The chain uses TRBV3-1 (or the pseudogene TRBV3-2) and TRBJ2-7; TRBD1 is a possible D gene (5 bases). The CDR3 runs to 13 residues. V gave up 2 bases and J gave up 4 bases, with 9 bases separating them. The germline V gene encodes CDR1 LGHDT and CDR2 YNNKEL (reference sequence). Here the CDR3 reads CASSQSYRYEQYF. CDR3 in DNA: TGTGCCAGCAGCCAATCCTACAGGTACGAGCAGTACTTC.

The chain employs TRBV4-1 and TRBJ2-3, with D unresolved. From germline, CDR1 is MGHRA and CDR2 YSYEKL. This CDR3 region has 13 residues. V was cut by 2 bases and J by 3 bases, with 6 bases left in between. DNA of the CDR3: TGCGCCAGCAGCCAATCCCTAACAGATACGCAGTATTTT. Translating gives CASSQSLTDTQYF.

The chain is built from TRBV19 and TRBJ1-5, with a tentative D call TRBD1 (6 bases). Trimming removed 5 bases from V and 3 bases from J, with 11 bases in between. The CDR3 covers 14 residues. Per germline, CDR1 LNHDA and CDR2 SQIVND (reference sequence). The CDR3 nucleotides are TGTGCCAGTAGTGCCCGACAGGACAATCAGCCCCAGCATTTT. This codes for CASSARQDNQPQHF. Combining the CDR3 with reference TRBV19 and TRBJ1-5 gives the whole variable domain DGGITQSPKYLFRKEGQNVTLSCEQNLNHDAMYWYRQDPGQGLRLIYYSQIVNDFQKGDIAEGYSVSREKKESFPLTVTSAQKNPTAFYLCASSARQDNQPQHFGDGTRLSIL.

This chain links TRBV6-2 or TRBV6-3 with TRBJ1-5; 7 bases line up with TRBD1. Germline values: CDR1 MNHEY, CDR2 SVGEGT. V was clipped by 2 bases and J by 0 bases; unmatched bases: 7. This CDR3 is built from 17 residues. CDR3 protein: CASSYQGTAFSNQPQHF. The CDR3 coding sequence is TGTGCCAGCAGTTACCAGGGGACAGCATTTAGCAATCAGCCCCAGCATTTT.